The TCR beta chain under discussion was sequenced for a study of shared clonotypes between healthy human individuals. On this clone itself: Its matching antigen is unknown.

V was trimmed by 6 bases and J by 0 bases, leaving 11 bases between them. Germline V lookup: CDR1 MNHNS, CDR2 SASEGT. This CDR3 is 15 amino acids long. Measured with immunoSEQ multiplex PCR; TCRdb has only the in-frame clones, and not every one. The sample shows 1.4 million or so clones, around 98.5% of them seen only once. General study findings and limits: Generation probabilities were higher for clonotypes shared across all four sorted-subset donors than for unshared ones.

All the donors were Caucasian adults who lived in Nashville, Tennessee. The specimen sequenced was naive CD4+ T cells sorted from blood. Regarding subset: CD45RA+ positively selected. The source is a man younger than 40 in good health. V is TRBV6-1 and J is TRBJ2-2; the D is unclear. The CDR3 DNA is TGTGCCAGCAGATCCGGGCCAACGAACACCGGGGAGCTGTTTTTT. Protein sequence: CASRSGPTNTGELFF.